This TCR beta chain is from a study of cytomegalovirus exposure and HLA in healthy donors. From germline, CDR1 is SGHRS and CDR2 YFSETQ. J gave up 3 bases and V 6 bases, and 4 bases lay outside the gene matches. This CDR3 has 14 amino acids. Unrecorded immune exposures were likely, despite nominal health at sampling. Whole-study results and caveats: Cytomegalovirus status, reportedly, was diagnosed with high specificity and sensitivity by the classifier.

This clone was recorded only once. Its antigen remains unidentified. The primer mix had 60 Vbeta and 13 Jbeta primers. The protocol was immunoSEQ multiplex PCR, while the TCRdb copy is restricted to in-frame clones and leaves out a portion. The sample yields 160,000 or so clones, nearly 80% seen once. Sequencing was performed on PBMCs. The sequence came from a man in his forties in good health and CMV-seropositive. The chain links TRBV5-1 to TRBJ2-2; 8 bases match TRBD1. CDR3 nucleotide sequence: TGCGCCAGCACGCAGGGGGCGGACACCGGGGAGCTGTTTTTT. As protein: CASTQGADTGELFF.